This T cell receptor (beta chain) emerged from a study of identical twins. In germline, CDR1 is MNHEY, CDR2 SMNVEV (reference sequence). The CDR3 runs 15 residues. V was pared by 5 bases and J by 4 bases, with 5 bases of the junction left unmatched. Study outcomes and limitations: It was possible that invariant MAIT and iNKT cells partly confounded the zero-insertion analyses.

Every donor was a healthy Caucasian. This clonotype occurred a few times. Its target is not known. TCRdb re-called the 5' RACE reads with MiXCR, one entry per CDR3 protein. The sample yields about 220,000 distinct CDR3 sequences, around 10% seen once. Sequencing was performed on memory (CD45RO+) T cells sorted from blood. This chain connects TRBV27 to TRBJ2-6; 7 bases match TRBD1. This TCR derives from a woman younger than 35 in good health. In DNA, the CDR3 is TGTGCCAGCAGTGGCAGGGGGTTAGGGGCCAACGTCCTGACTTTC. Translated, it gives CASSGRGLGANVLTF.